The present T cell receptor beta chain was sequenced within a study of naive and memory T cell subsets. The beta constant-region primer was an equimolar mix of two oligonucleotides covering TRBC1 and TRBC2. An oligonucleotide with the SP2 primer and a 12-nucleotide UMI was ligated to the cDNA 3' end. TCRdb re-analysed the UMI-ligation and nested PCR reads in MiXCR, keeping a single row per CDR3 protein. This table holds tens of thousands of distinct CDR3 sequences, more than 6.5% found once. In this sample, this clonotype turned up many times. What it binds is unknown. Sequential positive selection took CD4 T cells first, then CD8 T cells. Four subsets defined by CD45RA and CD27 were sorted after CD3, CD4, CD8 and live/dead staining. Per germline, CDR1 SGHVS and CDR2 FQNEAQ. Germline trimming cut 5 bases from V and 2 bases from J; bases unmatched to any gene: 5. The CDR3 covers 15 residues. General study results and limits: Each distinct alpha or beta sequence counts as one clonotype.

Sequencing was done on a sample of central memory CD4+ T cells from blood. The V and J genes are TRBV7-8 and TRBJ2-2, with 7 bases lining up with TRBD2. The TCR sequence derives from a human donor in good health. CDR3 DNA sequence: TGTGCCAGCAGCGGACGGGACTACAACACCGGGGAGCTGTTTTTT. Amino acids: CASSGRDYNTGELFF. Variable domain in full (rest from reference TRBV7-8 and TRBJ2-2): GAGVSQSPRYKVAKRGQDVALRCDPISGHVSLFWYQQALGQGPEFLTYFQNEAQLDKSGLPSDRFFAERPEGSVSTLKIQRTQQEDSAVYLCASSGRDYNTGELFFGEGSRLTVL.